The rows below give T cell receptor beta chains drawn from one sample of a study of blood T cell repertoires in COVID-19. The data were produced by immunoSEQ multiplex PCR, yet TCRdb's version contains in-frame clones alone and is incomplete. The sample records fewer than 60,000 clones, about 83% being singletons. Source material: peripheral blood. Receptors originate from a woman older than 75 with acute or convalescent COVID-19. CDR3s include the opening cysteine and the closing phenylalanine or tryptophan. Each record gives: D gene, J gene, clone size, V gene, CDR3 DNA, CDR3 protein. The D gene is left open where the match is weak. The size of a clone is reported for some rows only, either as once, few or many, or as a class for expanded clones.

D gene: TRBD2
J gene: TRBJ2-1
clone size: NA
V gene: TRBV18
CDR3 DNA: TGTGCCAGCTCCAATCGGGACTACGGGACCTTCAATGAGCAGTTCTTC
CDR3 protein: CASSNRDYGTFNEQFF

D gene: NA
J gene: TRBJ1-2
clone size: NA
V gene: TRBV12-3/TRBV12-4
CDR3 DNA: TGTGCCAGCAGTACTACAACACGAACGGGCTACACCTTC
CDR3 protein: CASSTTTRTGYTF

D gene: TRBD1
J gene: TRBJ2-1
clone size: NA
V gene: TRBV2
CDR3 DNA: TGTGCCAGCAGTCTAAGTCGGGACAGGGGGAGCAATGAGCAGTTCTTC
CDR3 protein: CASSLSRDRGSNEQFF

D gene: TRBD1
J gene: TRBJ1-4
clone size: once
V gene: TRBV6-5
CDR3 DNA: TGTGCCAGCAGCCCGACAGGGGGCCATGGTGAAAAACTGTTTTTT
CDR3 protein: CASSPTGGHGEKLFF

D gene: NA
J gene: TRBJ2-7
clone size: NA
V gene: TRBV5-6
CDR3 DNA: TGTGCCAGCAGCTTTGGTGTAGCAGCTTACGAGCAGTACTTC
CDR3 protein: CASSFGVAAYEQYF

D gene: TRBD2
J gene: TRBJ2-1
clone size: NA
V gene: TRBV24-1
CDR3 DNA: TGTGCCACCAGTGAACTGACTAGCGGGAGGCTGTTCTTC
CDR3 protein: CATSELTSGRLFF

D gene: NA
J gene: TRBJ1-2
clone size: once
V gene: TRBV28
CDR3 DNA: TGTGCCAGCAGTACATTTTACAGGGCTAACTATGGCTACACCTTC
CDR3 protein: CASSTFYRANYGYTF

D gene: TRBD1
J gene: TRBJ2-3
clone size: NA
V gene: TRBV6-2/TRBV6-3
CDR3 DNA: TGTGCCAGCAGTTACGTCAGGGGGCGCGGGAATACGCAGTATTTT
CDR3 protein: CASSYVRGRGNTQYF

D gene: NA
J gene: TRBJ2-2
clone size: NA
V gene: TRBV5-1
CDR3 DNA: TGCGCCAGCAGCTTGGACAGCAACACCGGGGAGCTGTTTTTT
CDR3 protein: CASSLDSNTGELFF

D gene: NA
J gene: TRBJ1-5
clone size: NA
V gene: TRBV19
CDR3 DNA: TGTGCCAGTAGAGCTCTTGGGCAGGGAAAACAGCCCCAGCATTTT
CDR3 protein: CASRALGQGKQPQHF

D gene: NA
J gene: TRBJ1-5
clone size: once
V gene: TRBV29-1
CDR3 DNA: TGCAGCGCCAGGGTGGGGAGCAATCAGCCCCAGCATTTT
CDR3 protein: CSARVGSNQPQHF

D gene: TRBD1
J gene: TRBJ1-5
clone size: NA
V gene: TRBV30
CDR3 DNA: TGTGCCTGGAGTGTAGGCGGGACAGCCTATCAGCCCCAGCATTTT
CDR3 protein: CAWSVGGTAYQPQHF

D gene: NA
J gene: TRBJ1-5
clone size: many
V gene: TRBV28
CDR3 DNA: TGTGCCAGCAGTTTACAGGGCCAGCCCCAGCATTTT
CDR3 protein: CASSLQGQPQHF

D gene: NA
J gene: TRBJ1-2
clone size: NA
V gene: TRBV7-2
CDR3 DNA: TGTGCCAGCAGCTTAGGACTCGGGGGGATAGATGGCTACACCTTC
CDR3 protein: CASSLGLGGIDGYTF

D gene: NA
J gene: TRBJ1-2
clone size: NA
V gene: TRBV9
CDR3 DNA: TGTGCCAGCAGCCCCCGTGATGGCAGGGACTATGGCTACACCTTC
CDR3 protein: CASSPRDGRDYGYTF